This T cell receptor beta chain was sequenced in a study of T cells in Graves' hyperthyroidism and ophthalmopathy. TCR beta CDR3 region amplification was performed from RNA transcripts. An initial round of RT-PCR targeting the TCR CDR3 relied on the HTBI primer set. In TCRdb, the multiplex PCR reads were re-called with MiXCR into one record per CDR3 protein. The data contain some 270,000 distinct CDR3 sequences, less than 15% of them seen just once; the ten biggest clones take up 7% to 8.5%. General study findings and limits: Most thyroid clonotypes expanded above 0.001 were also detected in blood.

Initially, at the first diagnosis of hyperthyroidism and before any ophthalmopathy symptoms, blood was sampled. This clonotype was counted many times. Its cognate antigen is unknown. Trimming cost V 4 bases and J 9 bases; bases outside gene matches: 12. This CDR3 is 14 amino acids long. The germline gives CDR1 SGHTA, CDR2 FQGNSA. The sample comprised blood. This TCR was sampled from a woman in her twenties or thirties with Graves' hyperthyroidism that later progressed to Graves' ophthalmopathy. V usage is TRBV7-2 and J usage is TRBJ2-7; 7 bases fit TRBD1. CDR3 protein: CASSSTGLEVGQYF. The CDR3 region has the DNA TGTGCCAGCAGCTCGACAGGGCTAGAAGTGGGGCAGTACTTC.